The TCR beta chain described here comes from a study of control samples from healthy donors and cancer patients. The data were produced by immunoSEQ multiplex PCR, yet TCRdb's version contains in-frame clones alone and is incomplete. The data show around 170,000 clones, more than 90% seen once. The CDR3 has 17 residues. CDR1 is SNHLY, CDR2 FYNNEI, per germline. V shed 7 bases and J 0 bases; nucleotides not matched to a gene: 14. This sequence was found in a man under 40 in good health. V is TRBV2 and J is TRBJ2-5; TRBD2 matches at 7 bases. The sequenced sample consisted of blood. CDR3 nucleotide sequence: TGTGCCAGCAAGGGGCGGCTAGCGGTCCAGTACCAAGAGACCCAGTACTTC. The encoded protein is CASKGRLAVQYQETQYF.